Listed here are 15 T cell receptor beta chains from one sample, sequenced in a study of cytomegalovirus exposure and HLA in healthy donors (dated by TCRdb to 2016 to 2017). The library was prepared using the immunoSEQ multiplex PCR assay. A mixture of 60 forward primers for TCR Vbeta segments and 13 reverse primers for TCR Jbeta segments was used in the multiplex PCR. TCRdb provides this immuneACCESS table in a form limited to in-frame rearrangements. Some clones are lacking; in checked studies, under half of them reflect an unresolved V gene, and why the rest are absent is not known. Per the sample table, the count is around 130,000 clones. The ten biggest clones cover 1.5% to 1.7% of the sample. Sequencing was carried out using PBMCs. These receptors were obtained from a middle-aged woman in good health and CMV-seronegative.

This chain's CDR3 is CASVDRAGQPQHF. As DNA, the CDR3 is TGTGCCAGCGTTGACAGGGCGGGTCAGCCCCAGCATTTT. The chain links TRBV2 to TRBJ1-5; 7 bases agree with TRBD1. Germline-derived CDR1 and CDR2 are SNHLY and FYNNEI. This CDR3 contains 13 residues. V dropped 8 bases and J dropped 6; count of bases not matched to a gene: 7.

The gene calls are TRBV7-3 and TRBJ2-6; D might be TRBD2 (5 bases). The CDR3 contains 15 residues. V was cut by 5 bases and J by 8 bases, with 16 bases left in between. Germline V lookup: CDR1 SGHTA, CDR2 FQGTGA. This CDR3 reads CASSPRASGTNVLTF. The CDR3 nucleotides are TGTGCCAGCAGCCCCCGGGCCTCGGGGACCAACGTCCTGACTTTC.

The rearrangement joins TRBV28 to TRBJ2-3; 7 bases agree with TRBD1. The V and J ends lost 6 bases and 0 bases, in that order; junction bases with no gene match: 12. Per the germline V gene, CDR1 is MDHEN and CDR2 is SYDVKM. CDR3 length equals 17 residues. The CDR3 coding sequence is TGTGCCAGCAGGCCCCCTCCGGGACAGATTAGCACAGATACGCAGTATTTT. It is translated as CASRPPPGQISTDTQYF.

The chain employs TRBV2 and TRBJ2-3, with a weak D call TRBD1 (5 bases). The germline V and J ends were trimmed by 4 bases and 3 bases, with 11 bases remaining between them. This CDR3 region has 14 residues. From germline, CDR1 is SNHLY and CDR2 FYNNEI. CDR3 nucleotides: TGTGCCAGCAGTGCAGGGTCAACAACAGATACGCAGTATTTT. This translates into CASSAGSTTDTQYF.

V usage is TRBV7-6 and J usage is TRBJ2-5, with D possibly TRBD2 on 5 matching bases. Trimming took off 4 bases at V and 5 bases at J, with 20 bases between the two ends. The germline gives CDR1 SGHVS, CDR2 FNYEAQ. The CDR3 runs 16 residues. The CDR3 nucleotides are TGTGCCAGCAGCTCCTGGAGGAAGGTTCATGAGGAGACCCAGTACTTC. Protein product: CASSSWRKVHEETQYF.

V usage is TRBV6-5 and J usage is TRBJ1-5; 7 bases match TRBD1. Looked up from germline, CDR1 is MNHEY and CDR2 is SVGAGI. The CDR3 totals 15 residues. J gave up 1 base and V 5 bases, and 5 bases lay outside the gene matches. The CDR3 bases are TGTGCCAGCAGTATATCGGGACAGAGCAATCAGCCCCAGCATTTT. Amino acids: CASSISGQSNQPQHF.

The chain is built from TRBV2 and TRBJ1-6; D is undetermined. Germline loops: CDR1 SNHLY, CDR2 FYNNEI. This CDR3 has 15 amino acids. V was pared by 2 bases and J by 8 bases, with 13 bases between. The CDR3 coding sequence is TGTGCCAGCAGTGAATCCGGTACCGAGTATTCACCCCTCCACTTT. Translation gives CASSESGTEYSPLHF.

This chain joins TRBV6-5 and TRBJ2-7; perhaps TRBD1 as D (5 bases). Germline CDR1 is MNHEY and CDR2 is SVGAGI. Trimming shortened V by 6 bases and J by 4 bases, and 10 bases separated the two germline ends. The CDR3 contains 12 residues. The chain's CDR3 is CASRHRGYEQYF. The CDR3 DNA reads TGTGCCAGCAGACATAGGGGTTACGAGCAGTACTTC.

Details on this clone: This same CDR3 is encoded by further DNA sequences in the sample. This sequence joins TRBV28 and TRBJ1-5; 7 bases map to TRBD1. V dropped 5 bases and J dropped 3; count of bases not matched to a gene: 4. Looked up from germline, CDR1 is MDHEN and CDR2 is SYDVKM. The CDR3 sequence is 14 residues long. DNA of the CDR3: TGTGCCAGCAGTCCGACAGGGATCAATCAGCCCCAGCATTTT. The encoded protein is CASSPTGINQPQHF.

The chain recombines TRBV27 with TRBJ1-6; possible D gene TRBD1, 5 bases. The CDR3 is 15 amino acids. From germline, CDR1 is MNHEY and CDR2 SMNVEV (reference sequence). Trimming removed 1 base at V and 7 bases at J, with 11 bases between. The CDR3 region is CASSLFPQGNSPLHF. In DNA form, the CDR3 reads TGTGCCAGCAGTTTATTCCCCCAGGGCAATTCACCCCTCCACTTT.

CDR3 coding DNA: TGTGCCAGCAGCTTAGGTAAAGCCGTCGATACGCAGTATTTT. Protein sequence: CASSLGKAVDTQYF. V gene TRBV7-3 combines with J gene TRBJ2-3; D ambiguous. Per the germline V gene, CDR1 is SGHTA and CDR2 is FQGTGA. CDR3 length: 14 amino acids. V lost 2 bases, J lost 6 bases, and 12 bases lay in between.

V and J are TRBV5-1 and TRBJ1-4, with TRBD1 identical over 11 bases. V shed 0 bases and J 7 bases; nucleotides not matched to a gene: 2. The CDR3 is made up of 15 amino acids. Germline lookup yields CDR1 SGHRS and CDR2 YFSETQ. This CDR3 reads CASSLGDRGSEKLFF. In nucleotides, the CDR3 is TGCGCCAGCAGCTTGGGGGACAGGGGGAGTGAAAAACTGTTTTTT.

The rearrangement joins TRBV19 to TRBJ1-4; D is unresolved. Trimming removed 7 bases from V and 8 bases from J, with 26 bases in between. This CDR3 spans 17 amino acids. Per the germline V gene, CDR1 is LNHDA and CDR2 is SQIVND (reference sequence). The CDR3 region has the DNA TGTGCCAGTACCGGAACGGGTCTCTATAGTTATCGGGAAAAACTGTTTTTT. Protein sequence: CASTGTGLYSYREKLFF.

The CDR3 sequence is CASRDGLTGDEAFF. DNA of the CDR3: TGTGCCAGTAGGGATGGGTTGACAGGGGATGAAGCTTTCTTT. V usage is TRBV19 and J usage is TRBJ1-1, with 8 bases that match TRBD1. J was trimmed by 7 bases and V by 6 bases; bases with no gene match: 10. Germline lookup yields CDR1 LNHDA and CDR2 SQIVND (reference sequence). The CDR3 has 14 residues.

The rearrangement links TRBV5-6 to TRBJ2-1; the match to TRBD1 covers 7 bases. The V gene's germline CDR1 is SGHDT and CDR2 YYEEEE. V dropped 2 bases and J dropped 4; count of bases not matched to a gene: 9. The CDR3 is 16 amino acids. The CDR3 sequence: CASSLVGTVPYNEQFF. The CDR3 DNA sequence: TGTGCCAGCAGCTTAGTCGGGACAGTACCTTACAATGAGCAGTTCTTC.